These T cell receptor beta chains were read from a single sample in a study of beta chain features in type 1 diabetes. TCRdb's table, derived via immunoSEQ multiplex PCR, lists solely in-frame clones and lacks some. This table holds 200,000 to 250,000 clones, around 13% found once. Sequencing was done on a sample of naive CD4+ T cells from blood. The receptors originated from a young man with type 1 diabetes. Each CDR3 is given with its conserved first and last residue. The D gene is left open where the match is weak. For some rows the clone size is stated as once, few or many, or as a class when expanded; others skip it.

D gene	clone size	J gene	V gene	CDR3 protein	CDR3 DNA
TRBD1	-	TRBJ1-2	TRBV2	CASSRDRESYGYTF	TGTGCCAGCAGCCGGGACAGGGAGTCCTATGGCTACACCTTC
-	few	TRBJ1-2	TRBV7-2	CASSLARGRYGYTF	TGTGCCAGCAGCTTAGCGCGGGGGCGGTATGGCTACACCTTC
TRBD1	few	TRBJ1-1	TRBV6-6	CASRRQGTEAFF	TGTGCCAGCAGACGACAGGGGACTGAAGCTTTCTTT
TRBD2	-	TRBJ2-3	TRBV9	CASSARGGPTDTQYF	TGTGCCAGCAGCGCACGGGGGGGCCCCACAGATACGCAGTATTTT
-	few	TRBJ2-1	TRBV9	CASSAQGSSYNEQFF	TGTGCCAGCAGCGCCCAGGGAAGCTCCTACAATGAGCAGTTCTTC
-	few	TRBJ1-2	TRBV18	CASSGRANYGYTF	TGTGCCAGCTCAGGCAGGGCCAACTATGGCTACACCTTC
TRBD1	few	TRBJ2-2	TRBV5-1	CASSLAGGNGELFF	TGCGCCAGCAGCTTGGCAGGGGGCAACGGGGAGCTGTTTTTT
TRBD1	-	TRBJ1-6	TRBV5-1	CASSDQGENSPLHF	TGCGCCAGCAGCGATCAGGGGGAGAATTCACCCCTCCACTTT
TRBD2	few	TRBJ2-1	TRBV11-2	CASSLVLGLAGGGGEQFF	TGTGCCAGCAGCTTAGTTCTGGGACTAGCGGGAGGAGGGGGTGAGCAGTTCTTC
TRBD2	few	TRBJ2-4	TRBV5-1	CASSIGLAGGNIQYF	TGCGCCAGCAGCATCGGACTAGCGGGGGGGAACATTCAGTACTTC
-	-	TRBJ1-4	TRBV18	CASSPLNEKLFF	TGTGCCAGCTCACCCCTCAATGAAAAACTGTTTTTT
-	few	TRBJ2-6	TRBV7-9	CASTPKSPSGANVLTF	TGTGCCAGCACCCCCAAGAGCCCATCTGGGGCCAACGTCCTGACTTTC
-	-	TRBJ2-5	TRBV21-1	CASSKARQETQYF	TGTGCCAGCAGCAAAGCTCGGCAAGAGACCCAGTACTTC
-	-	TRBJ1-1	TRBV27	CASSGSRNTEAFF	TGTGCCTCGTCGGGGAGCAGGAACACTGAAGCTTTCTTT
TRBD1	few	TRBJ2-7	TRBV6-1	CASRSDRGPGYEQYF	TGTGCCAGCAGATCCGACAGGGGGCCAGGGTACGAGCAGTACTTC
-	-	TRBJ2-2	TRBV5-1	CASSRDTENTGELFF	TGCGCCAGCAGCCGAGACACGGAGAACACCGGGGAGCTGTTTTTT
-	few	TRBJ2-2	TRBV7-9	CASSQINWNTGELFF	TGTGCCAGCAGCCAGATAAATTGGAACACCGGGGAGCTGTTTTTT
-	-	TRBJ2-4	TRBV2	CASSTEGLAKNIQYF	TGTGCCAGCAGCACCGAGGGACTAGCCAAAAACATTCAGTACTTC
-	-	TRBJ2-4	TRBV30	CAWSTGAKNIQYF	TGTGCCTGGAGTACGGGTGCCAAAAACATTCAGTACTTC
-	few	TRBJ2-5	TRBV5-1	CASSLKAAESQETQYF	TGCGCCAGCAGCTTGAAGGCGGCGGAGAGTCAAGAGACCCAGTACTTC
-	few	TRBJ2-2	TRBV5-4	CASSLVRGANTGELFF	TGTGCCAGCAGCTTGGTACGGGGGGCCAACACCGGGGAGCTGTTTTTT
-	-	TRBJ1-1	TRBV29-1	CSVRVQGGGTEAFF	TGCAGCGTTCGAGTGCAGGGTGGAGGGACTGAAGCTTTCTTT
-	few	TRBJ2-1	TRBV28	CASVGSTSPAAFNEQFF	TGTGCCAGCGTAGGATCTACTAGCCCAGCAGCGTTCAATGAGCAGTTCTTC
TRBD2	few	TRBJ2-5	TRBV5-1	CASAQAGVQETQYF	TGCGCCAGCGCTCAAGCGGGGGTCCAAGAGACCCAGTACTTC
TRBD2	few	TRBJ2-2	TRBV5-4	CASTVRGGDGELFF	TGTGCCAGCACCGTCCGGGGAGGGGACGGGGAGCTGTTTTTT
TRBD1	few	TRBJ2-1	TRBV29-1	CSARKTGDYEQFF	TGCAGCGCACGAAAGACAGGGGACTATGAGCAGTTCTTC
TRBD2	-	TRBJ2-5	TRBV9	CASSFSGGAVETQYF	TGTGCCAGCAGCTTTAGCGGGGGGGCGGTCGAGACCCAGTACTTC
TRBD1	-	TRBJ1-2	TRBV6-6	CASSYRGREYGYTF	TGTGCCAGCAGTTACAGGGGGCGCGAGTATGGCTACACCTTC
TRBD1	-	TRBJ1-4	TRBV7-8	CASSLGQGASNEKLFF	TGTGCCAGCAGCTTGGGCCAGGGGGCGTCTAATGAAAAACTGTTTTTT
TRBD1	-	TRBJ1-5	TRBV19	CASSGQGGNQPQHF	TGTGCCAGTAGTGGACAGGGAGGTAATCAGCCCCAGCATTTT
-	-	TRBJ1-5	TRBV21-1	CAMLGGCNQPQHF	TGTGCCATGTTGGGAGGGTGCAATCAGCCCCAGCATTTT
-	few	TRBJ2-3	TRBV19	CASSMVSGPTDTQYF	TGTGCCAGTAGTATGGTCAGCGGCCCCACAGATACGCAGTATTTT
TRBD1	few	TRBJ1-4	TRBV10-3	CAISPGTAANEKLFF	TGTGCCATCAGTCCCGGGACAGCTGCTAATGAAAAACTGTTTTTT
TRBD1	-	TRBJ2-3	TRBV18	CASSPGGQGANTQYF	TGTGCCAGCTCACCAGGGGGACAGGGGGCTAATACGCAGTATTTT
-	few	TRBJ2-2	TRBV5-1	CASSLAGGAVTGELFF	TGCGCCAGCAGCTTGGCCGGAGGGGCGGTCACCGGGGAGCTGTTTTTT
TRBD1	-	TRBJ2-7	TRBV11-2	CASSPGQFEQYF	TGTGCCAGCAGCCCGGGACAGTTCGAGCAGTACTTC
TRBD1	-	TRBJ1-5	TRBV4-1	CASSQVGGHGQPQHF	TGCGCCAGCAGCCAAGTAGGGGGCCATGGTCAGCCCCAGCATTTT
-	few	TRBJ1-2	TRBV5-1	CASSPSQGIYGYTF	TGCGCCAGCAGCCCCAGTCAGGGGATCTATGGCTACACCTTC
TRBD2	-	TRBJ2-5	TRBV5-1	CASSLAGRREETQYF	TGCGCCAGCAGCTTGGCCGGGAGGAGGGAAGAGACCCAGTACTTC
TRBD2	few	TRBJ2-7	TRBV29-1	CSVDGLAGVYEQYF	TGCAGCGTTGACGGACTAGCGGGAGTCTACGAGCAGTACTTC
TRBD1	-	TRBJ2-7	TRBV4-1	CASSLRQGGEQYF	TGCGCCAGCAGCCTCCGACAGGGTGGCGAGCAGTACTTC
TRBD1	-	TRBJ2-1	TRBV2	CASLIRTGHNEQFF	TGTGCCAGCCTGATCCGGACAGGGCACAATGAGCAGTTCTTC
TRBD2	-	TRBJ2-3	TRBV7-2	CASSPPGLAGGTDTQYF	TGTGCCAGCAGCCCTCCTGGACTAGCGGGAGGCACAGATACGCAGTATTTT
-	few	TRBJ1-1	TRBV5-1	CASSLRVQVLQGGNTEAFF	TGCGCCAGCAGCTTGCGGGTCCAAGTCCTACAGGGTGGGAACACTGAAGCTTTCTTT
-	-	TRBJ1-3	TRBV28	CASWGQLGNTIYF	TGTGCCAGCTGGGGACAACTTGGAAACACCATATATTTT